This T cell receptor (beta chain) was recorded in a study of low-dose radiotherapy and immunotherapy resistance in tumors. For the study at large: The study gave Cohort 2 1 Gy per fraction every two weeks, totaling 13 Gy over 26 weeks.

Primers targeting TRAV and TRBV primed first-strand cDNA, covering alpha and beta chains. Amplification, which lasted 20 to 25 PCR cycles, used a constant-region primer and V-primer adapter to amplify TCRs. TCRdb analysed the reads with MiXCR anew, one entry per CDR3 protein. In the table there are roughly 16,000 distinct CDR3 sequences, approximately 63% of which are singletons. The TCR originated in a human donor with advanced metastatic prostate, ovarian, gallbladder or colorectal cancer (not recorded which). This table probably holds off-target reads from a library built for another chain.

CDR3 nucleotides: TGTGCCAGCAGTGAGTCGGGCTACGAGCAGTACTTC. Encoded protein: CASSESGYEQYF. J is TRBJ2-7 and V is TRBV2; D ambiguous. CDR1 and CDR2 (germline): SNHLY, FYNNEI. The CDR3 contains 12 residues. The V end lost 3 bases, the J end lost 3 bases, and 6 bases lay between the germline ends.